A selection of T cell receptor beta chains follows, all from one sample in a study of T cell repertoires in cytomegalovirus infection. TCRdb re-analysed the reads in MiXCR, keeping a single row per CDR3 protein. The data show under 350,000 distinct CDR3 sequences, 22% seen once. The antigens these receptors bind are not known. The sequenced sample was cultured PBMCs, obtained from culture after CMV antigen stimulation. These receptors all stem from a human donor in good health (CMV status not recorded). Some clones in this sample may be carry-over from other donors' samples. Each CDR3 is given with its conserved first and last residue. D genes are given only for firm matches. For some rows the clone size is stated as once, few or many, or as a class when expanded; others skip it.

TGTGCCAGCTGTGCAGGGGGCGCCGACAATGAGCAGTTCTTC | CASCAGGADNEQFF | TRBD1 | TRBV7-2 | NA | TRBJ2-1
TGTGCCAGCAGCTTAGACCTAGCGGGAGTTTCAGATACGCAGTATTTT | CASSLDLAGVSDTQYF | TRBD2 | TRBV7-2 | many | TRBJ2-3
TGTGCCTGGAGTGTATTGGCGGGAGGAACCGGGGAGCTGTTTTTT | CAWSVLAGGTGELFF | TRBD2 | TRBV30 | NA | TRBJ2-2
TGTGCCAGCAGTCAAGACGGGGCAAGACCTAATTCACCCCTCCACTTT | CASSQDGARPNSPLHF | NA | TRBV12-3/TRBV12-4 | NA | TRBJ1-6
TGTGCCAGCAGCTCCCTCCCGACTAGCGGAGGCACAGATACGCAGTATTTT | CASSSLPTSGGTDTQYF | TRBD2 | TRBV11-1 | few | TRBJ2-3
TGTGCCAGCAGCTTACAGGGGCGCCTGGGAAAACTGTTTTTT | CASSLQGRLGKLFF | TRBD1 | TRBV5-4 | few | TRBJ1-4
TGCAGTCCTAAGGAGACAAACTATGGCTACACCTTC | CSPKETNYGYTF | NA | TRBV20-1 | NA | TRBJ1-2
TGTGCCAGCAGTGATCCCGGCGGCTACACCATATATTTT | CASSDPGGYTIYF | NA | TRBV25-1 | NA | TRBJ1-3
TGTGCCATCAGTCCAGGGGGCACGGCTGAAGCTTTCTTT | CAISPGGTAEAFF | TRBD1 | TRBV10-3 | NA | TRBJ1-1
TGTGCCAGCAGCTTAGGAGTAATTTCCGGGGGGACTTTTTACAATGAGCAGTTCTTC | CASSLGVISGGTFYNEQFF | TRBD2 | TRBV11-3 | many | TRBJ2-1
TGTGCCGGCCGGGGAACAAGCACAGATACGCAGTATTTT | CAGRGTSTDTQYF | NA | TRBV6-2/TRBV6-3 | once | TRBJ2-3
TGTGCCAGCAGTTCCACAGGGCGGAACACTGAAGCTTTCTTT | CASSSTGRNTEAFF | NA | TRBV12-3/TRBV12-4 | many | TRBJ1-1
TGTGCCTCAGGAAAATCCTACGAGCAGTACTTC | CASGKSYEQYF | NA | TRBV30 | many | TRBJ2-7
TGTGCCAGCAGTGCAAGATTTCCGCTAGCGGGAGGGAATCTAAGAGAGGCCCAGTACTTC | CASSARFPLAGGNLREAQYF | TRBD2 | TRBV27 | NA | TRBJ2-5
TGTGCCAGCAGCATGGACGCCCCAGGAGGGAATCAGCCCCAGCATTTT | CASSMDAPGGNQPQHF | NA | TRBV11-2 | NA | TRBJ1-5
TGTGCCAGCTCGACAGGGGAGTCGGCTGAAGCTTTCTTT | CASSTGESAEAFF | TRBD1 | TRBV11-3 | NA | TRBJ1-1
TGTGCCAGCAGCTTACGTCTAGCGGCGAGGGGAGAGACCCAGTACTTC | CASSLRLAARGETQYF | TRBD2 | TRBV7-2 | many | TRBJ2-5
TGTGCCAGCAGCCAATGGGGTGTCTCTGGGGCCAACGTCCTGACTTTC | CASSQWGVSGANVLTF | NA | TRBV7-4 | few | TRBJ2-6
TGTGCCAGCAGACTAGGTCCCTTATGGTACTTC | CASRLGPLWYF | NA | TRBV12-3/TRBV12-4 | few | TRBJ2-4
TGTGCCAGCAGTTACCGACTAGCGGGAGCCGGGGAGCTGTTTTTT | CASSYRLAGAGELFF | TRBD2 | TRBV6-5 | few | TRBJ2-2